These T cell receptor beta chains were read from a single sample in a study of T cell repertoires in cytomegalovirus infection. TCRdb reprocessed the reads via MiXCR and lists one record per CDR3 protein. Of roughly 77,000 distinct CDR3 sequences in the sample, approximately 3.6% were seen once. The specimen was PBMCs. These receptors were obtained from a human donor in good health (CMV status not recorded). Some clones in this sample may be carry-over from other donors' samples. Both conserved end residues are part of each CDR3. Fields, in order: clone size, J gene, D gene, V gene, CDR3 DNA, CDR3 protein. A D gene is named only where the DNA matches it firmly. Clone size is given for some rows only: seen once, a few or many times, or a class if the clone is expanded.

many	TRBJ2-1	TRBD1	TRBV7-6	TGTGCCAGCAGCCCGCTGGCGGACAGGGGATACAATGAGCAGTTCTTC	CASSPLADRGYNEQFF
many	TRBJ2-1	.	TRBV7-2	TGTGCCAGCAGCTTCCGGGGTTTATACAATGAGCAGTTCTTC	CASSFRGLYNEQFF
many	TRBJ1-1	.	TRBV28	TGTGCCAGCAGTTTAATTCAGGCGAACACTGAAGCTTTCTTT	CASSLIQANTEAFF
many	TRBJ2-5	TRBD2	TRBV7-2	TGTGCCAGCAGCCAACCGAGCGGGGGGAAAGAGACCCAGTACTTC	CASSQPSGGKETQYF
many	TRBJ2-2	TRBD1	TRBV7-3	TGTGCCAGCAGCTTGGGACAGTTATCAACCGGGGAGCTGTTTTTT	CASSLGQLSTGELFF
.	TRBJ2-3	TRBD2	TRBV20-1	TGCAGTGCTACCGGGACTACGCGTAGCACAGATACGCAGTATTTT	CSATGTTRSTDTQYF
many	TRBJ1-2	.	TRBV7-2	TGTGCCAGCAGCCGCCCTGGGACAACCTCTGGCTACACCTTC	CASSRPGTTSGYTF
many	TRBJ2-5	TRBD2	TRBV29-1	TGCAGCTATCTAGCGGGAGTTCTGGAAGAGACCCAGTACTTC	CSYLAGVLEETQYF
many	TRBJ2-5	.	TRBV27	TGTGCCAGCAGTTTAGATTGGCGGGGAGAGACCCAGTACTTC	CASSLDWRGETQYF
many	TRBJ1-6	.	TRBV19	TGTGCCAGTAGTATAGTTAATTCACCCCTCCACTTT	CASSIVNSPLHF
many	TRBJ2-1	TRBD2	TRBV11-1	TGTGCCAGCAGCCCAGGACTAGCGGGAGTGGTGTTCTTC	CASSPGLAGVVFF
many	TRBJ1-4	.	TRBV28	TGTGCCAGCACCGTGGGAGATGAAAAACTGTTTTTT	CASTVGDEKLFF
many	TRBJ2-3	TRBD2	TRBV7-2	TGTGCCAGCAGCTCCCAAGCGGGACTAGGGGATACGCAGTATTTT	CASSSQAGLGDTQYF
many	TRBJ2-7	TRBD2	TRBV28	TGTGCCAGCAGCCCGAACGGGGGGATCCCCTACGAGCAGTACTTC	CASSPNGGIPYEQYF
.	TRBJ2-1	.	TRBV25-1	TGTGCCAGCAGCAAGGGGGGAGAGCAGTTCTTC	CASSKGGEQFF
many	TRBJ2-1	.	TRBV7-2	TGTGCCAGCAGCTTATGGTCGGGGGACAATGAGCAGTTCTTC	CASSLWSGDNEQFF
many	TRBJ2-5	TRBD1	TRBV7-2	TGTGCCAGCAGAAACGCCGGAGACAGGGGGCGTGAGACCCAGTACTTC	CASRNAGDRGRETQYF
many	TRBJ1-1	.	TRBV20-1	TGCAGTGCTAGATCAGTCATGAACACTGAAGCTTTCTTT	CSARSVMNTEAFF
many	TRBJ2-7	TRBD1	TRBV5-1	TGCGCCAGCAGCGGGCCCGGGACAGCCTACGAGCAGTACTTC	CASSGPGTAYEQYF
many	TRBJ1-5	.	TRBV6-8	TGTGCCAGCAGGTTGGAGCGAGGCAATCAGCCCCAGCATTTT	CASRLERGNQPQHF
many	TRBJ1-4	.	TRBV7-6	TGTGCCAGCAGTCCCTACTTAGAGGGGGAAAAACTGTTTTTT	CASSPYLEGEKLFF
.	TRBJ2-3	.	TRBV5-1	TGCGCCAGCAGCTTGATGGGCGGGAAGGTATCGACAGATACGCAGTATTTT	CASSLMGGKVSTDTQYF
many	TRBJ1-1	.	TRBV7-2	TGTGCCAGCAGCCCCGGAGGACAGAAAGCTTTCTTT	CASSPGGQKAFF
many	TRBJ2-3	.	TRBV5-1	TGCGCCAGCAGCTTGGTACGGCCAGATACGCAGTATTTT	CASSLVRPDTQYF
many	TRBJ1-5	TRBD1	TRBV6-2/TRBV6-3	TGTGCCAGCAGTTACCAGGCAGGGGGCGTTCAGCCCCAGCATTTT	CASSYQAGGVQPQHF
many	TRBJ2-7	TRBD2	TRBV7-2	TGTGCCAGCAGTCGGGGACTAGCGGTTCCGGAGCAGTACTTC	CASSRGLAVPEQYF
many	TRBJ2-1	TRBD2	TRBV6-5	TGTGCCAGCAGTTACCCCGGCCGGGGGGGTAAAGATGAGCAGTTCTTC	CASSYPGRGGKDEQFF
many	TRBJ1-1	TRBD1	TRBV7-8	TGTGCCAGCAGCTTGGAGGACAGGGCACGTGAAGCTTTCTTT	CASSLEDRAREAFF
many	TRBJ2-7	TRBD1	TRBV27	TGTGCCAGCAGTCCCCGGACAGGGGGCTTTTACGAGCAGTACTTC	CASSPRTGGFYEQYF
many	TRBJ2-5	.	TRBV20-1	TGCAGTGCTAGCCAGATGAAGGAAGAGACCCAGTACTTC	CSASQMKEETQYF
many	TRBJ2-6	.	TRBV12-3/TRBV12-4	TGTGCCAGCAGTAATTCTGGGGCCAACGTCCTGACTTTC	CASSNSGANVLTF
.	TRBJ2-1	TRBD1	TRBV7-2	TGTGCCAGCAGCTTAGTGGGGACAGGGGGCTCTAATGAGCAGTTCTTC	CASSLVGTGGSNEQFF
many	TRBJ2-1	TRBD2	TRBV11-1	TGTGCCAGCAGCCCGGGGGAGGGTTCCTACAATGAGCAGTTCTTC	CASSPGEGSYNEQFF
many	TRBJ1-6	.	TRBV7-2	TGTGCCAGCAGTTTAGAGGGCAATTACCTCCACTTT	CASSLEGNYLHF